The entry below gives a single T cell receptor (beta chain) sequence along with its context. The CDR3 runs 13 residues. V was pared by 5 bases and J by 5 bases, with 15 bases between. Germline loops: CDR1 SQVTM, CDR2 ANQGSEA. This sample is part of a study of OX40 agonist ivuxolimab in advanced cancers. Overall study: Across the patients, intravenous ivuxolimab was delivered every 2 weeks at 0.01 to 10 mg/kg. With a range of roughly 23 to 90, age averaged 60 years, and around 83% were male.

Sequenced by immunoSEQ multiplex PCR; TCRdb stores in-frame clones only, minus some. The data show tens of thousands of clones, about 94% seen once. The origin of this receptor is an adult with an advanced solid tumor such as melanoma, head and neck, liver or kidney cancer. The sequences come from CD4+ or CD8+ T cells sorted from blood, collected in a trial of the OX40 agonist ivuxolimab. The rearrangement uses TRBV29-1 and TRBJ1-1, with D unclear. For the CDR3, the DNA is TGCAGCGTTTATAACGGGGAGAGTACTGAAGCTTTCTTT. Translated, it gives CSVYNGESTEAFF. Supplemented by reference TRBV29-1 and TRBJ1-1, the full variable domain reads SAVISQKPSRDICQRGTSLTIQCQVDSQVTMMFWYRQQPGQSLTLIATANQGSEATYESGFVIDKFPISRPNLTFSTLTVSNMSPEDSSIYLCSVYNGESTEAFFGQGTRLTVV.